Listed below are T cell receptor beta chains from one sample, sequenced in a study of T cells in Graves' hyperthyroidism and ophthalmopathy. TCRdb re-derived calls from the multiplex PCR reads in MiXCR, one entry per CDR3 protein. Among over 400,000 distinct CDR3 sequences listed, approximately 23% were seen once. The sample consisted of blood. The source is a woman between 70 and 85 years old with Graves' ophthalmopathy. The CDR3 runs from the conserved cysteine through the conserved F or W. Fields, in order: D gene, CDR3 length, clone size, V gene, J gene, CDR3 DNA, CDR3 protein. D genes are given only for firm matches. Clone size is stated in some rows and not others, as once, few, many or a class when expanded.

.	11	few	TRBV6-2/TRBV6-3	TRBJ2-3	TGTGCCAGCAGTTATAGAGATACGCAGTATTTT	CASSYRDTQYF
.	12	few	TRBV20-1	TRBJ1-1	TGCAGTGCTCAGCAGCGAGGCACTGAAGCTTTCTTT	CSAQQRGTEAFF
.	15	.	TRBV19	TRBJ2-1	TGTGCCAGTAAGAGGGGCGGAGCCTCCTACAATGAGCAGTTCTTC	CASKRGGASYNEQFF
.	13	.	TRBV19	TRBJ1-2	TGTGCCAGTAGTTTAACAGGGCTAGGCGGCTACACCTTC	CASSLTGLGGYTF
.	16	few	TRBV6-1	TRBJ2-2	TGTGCCAGCAGTGGGCGTCTCTCGGGGTCGACCGGGGAGCTGTTTTTT	CASSGRLSGSTGELFF
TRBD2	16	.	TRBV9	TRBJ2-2	TGTGCCAGCAGCGCCCACAGCGGGAGCGTCACCGGGGAGCTGTTTTTT	CASSAHSGSVTGELFF
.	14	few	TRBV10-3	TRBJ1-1	TGTGCCATCAGTGGTCGGACGGTGGGCACTGAAGCTTTCTTT	CAISGRTVGTEAFF
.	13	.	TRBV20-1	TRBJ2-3	TGCAGTGCTAGGGTCCAGCAAACAGATACGCAGTATTTT	CSARVQQTDTQYF
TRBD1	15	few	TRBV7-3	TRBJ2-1	TGTGCCAGCAGCGCAGACGACAGGGATTTCAGAGAGCAGTTCTTC	CASSADDRDFREQFF
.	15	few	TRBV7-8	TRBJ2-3	TGTGCCAGCAGTCAACACCGACAGCAGCCAGATACGCAGTATTTT	CASSQHRQQPDTQYF
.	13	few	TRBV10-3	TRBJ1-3	TGTGCCATCAGTGAGAGTCCTGGAAACACCATATATTTT	CAISESPGNTIYF
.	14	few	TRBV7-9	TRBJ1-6	TGTGCCAGCAGCTTAGGTGGCGTTTATTCACCCCTCCACTTT	CASSLGGVYSPLHF
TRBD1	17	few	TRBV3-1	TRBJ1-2	TGTGCCAGCAGCCAAGATTTGTCGGCAGGGGGGAACTATGGCTACACCTTC	CASSQDLSAGGNYGYTF
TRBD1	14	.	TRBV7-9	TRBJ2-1	TGTGCCAGCAGCTCGGACAGGGAATACAATGAGCAGCTCTTC	CASSSDREYNEQLF
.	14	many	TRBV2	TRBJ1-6	TGTGCCAGCTCCTACGGGGGGTTCAATTCACCCCTCCACTTT	CASSYGGFNSPLHF
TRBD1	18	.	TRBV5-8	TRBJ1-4	TGTGCCAGCAGCATGAATCCGCTGTCCGGGACAGGGGCTGAAAAACTGTTTTTT	CASSMNPLSGTGAEKLFF
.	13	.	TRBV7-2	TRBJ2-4	TGTGCCAGCAGTATAGGGTCCGGGAGCATTCAGTACTTC	CASSIGSGSIQYF
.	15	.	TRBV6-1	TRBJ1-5	TGTGCCAGCAGTGTAGTAGGGGAGAGCAATCAGCCCCAGCATTTT	CASSVVGESNQPQHF
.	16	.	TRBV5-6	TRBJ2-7	TGTGCCAGCAGCGCGTACAGTAGAAACTTCTTCTACGAGCAGTACTTC	CASSAYSRNFFYEQYF
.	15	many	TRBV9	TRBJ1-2	TGTGCCAGCAGCGTGACAGATGCCTCTATAGGGGGCTACACCTTC	CASSVTDASIGGYTF
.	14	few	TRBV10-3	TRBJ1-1	TGTGCCATCAGTGAGGCCAGGGTGAACACTGAAGCTTTCTTT	CAISEARVNTEAFF
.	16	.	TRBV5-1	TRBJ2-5	TGCGCCAGCAGCTCCTCGGGACCCCCTGGGAAAGAGACCCAGTACTTC	CASSSSGPPGKETQYF
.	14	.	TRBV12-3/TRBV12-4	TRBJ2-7	TGTGCCAGCAGCCCCCGGGTGGACCCCTACGAGCAGTACTTC	CASSPRVDPYEQYF
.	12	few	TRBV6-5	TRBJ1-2	TGTGCCAGCAGTTCAGCCTACTATGGCTACACCTTC	CASSSAYYGYTF
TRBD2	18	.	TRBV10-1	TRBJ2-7	TGCGCCAGCAGTGATCAGGGGGGACTAGCGGGAGTCGCGAACGAGCAGTACTTC	CASSDQGGLAGVANEQYF
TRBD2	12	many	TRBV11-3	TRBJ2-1	TGTGCCAGCAGCCCCACTAGCGGGAGACAGTTCTTC	CASSPTSGRQFF